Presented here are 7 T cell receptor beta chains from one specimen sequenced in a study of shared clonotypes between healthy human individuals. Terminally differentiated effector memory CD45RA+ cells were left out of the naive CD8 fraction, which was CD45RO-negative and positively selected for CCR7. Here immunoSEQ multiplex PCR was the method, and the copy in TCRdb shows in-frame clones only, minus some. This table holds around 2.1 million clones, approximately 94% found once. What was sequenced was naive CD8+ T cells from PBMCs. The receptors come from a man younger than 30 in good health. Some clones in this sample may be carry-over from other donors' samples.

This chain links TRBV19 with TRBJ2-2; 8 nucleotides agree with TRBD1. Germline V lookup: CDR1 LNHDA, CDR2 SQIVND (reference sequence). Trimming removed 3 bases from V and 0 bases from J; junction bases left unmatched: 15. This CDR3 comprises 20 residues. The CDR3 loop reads CASSIYRTGIPSANTGELFF. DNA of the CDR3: TGTGCCAGTAGTATTTACCGGACAGGGATCCCAAGCGCGAACACCGGGGAGCTGTTTTTT. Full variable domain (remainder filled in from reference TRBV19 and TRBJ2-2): DGGITQSPKYLFRKEGQNVTLSCEQNLNHDAMYWYRQDPGQGLRLIYYSQIVNDFQKGDIAEGYSVSREKKESFPLTVTSAQKNPTAFYLCASSIYRTGIPSANTGELFFGEGSRLTVL.

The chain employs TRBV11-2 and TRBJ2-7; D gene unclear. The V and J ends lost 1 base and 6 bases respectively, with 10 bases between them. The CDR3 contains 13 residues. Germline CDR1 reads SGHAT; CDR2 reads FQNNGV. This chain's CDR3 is CASSLVLGVEQYF. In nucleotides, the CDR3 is TGTGCCAGCAGCTTAGTCCTTGGGGTCGAGCAGTACTTC. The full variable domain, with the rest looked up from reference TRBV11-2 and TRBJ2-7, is EAGVAQSPRYKIIEKRQSVAFWCNPISGHATLYWYQQILGQGPKLLIQFQNNGVVDDSQLPKDRFSAERLKGVDSTLKIQPAKLEDSAVYLCASSLVLGVEQYFGPGTRLTVT.

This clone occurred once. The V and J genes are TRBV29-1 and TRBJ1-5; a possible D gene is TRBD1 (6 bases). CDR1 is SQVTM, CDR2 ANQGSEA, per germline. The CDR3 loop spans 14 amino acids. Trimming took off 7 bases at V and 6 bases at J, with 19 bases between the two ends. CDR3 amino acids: CSESAPSRGQPQHF. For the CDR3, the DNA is TGCAGCGAATCCGCCCCATCCAGGGGTCAGCCCCAGCATTTT.

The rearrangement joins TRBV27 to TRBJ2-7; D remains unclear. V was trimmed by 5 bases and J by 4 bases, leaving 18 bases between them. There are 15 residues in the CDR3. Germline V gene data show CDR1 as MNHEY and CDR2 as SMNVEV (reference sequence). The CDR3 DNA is TGTGCCAGCAGTCCCCTAGGCGGCGGAGTGTACGAGCAGTACTTC. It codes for CASSPLGGGVYEQYF.

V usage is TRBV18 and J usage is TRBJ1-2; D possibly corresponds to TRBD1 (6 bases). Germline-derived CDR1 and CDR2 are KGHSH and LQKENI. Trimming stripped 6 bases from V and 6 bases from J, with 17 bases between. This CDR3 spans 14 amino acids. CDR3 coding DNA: TGTGCCAGCTCCGACCGGACAAGGGACAATGGCTACACCTTC. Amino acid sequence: CASSDRTRDNGYTF.

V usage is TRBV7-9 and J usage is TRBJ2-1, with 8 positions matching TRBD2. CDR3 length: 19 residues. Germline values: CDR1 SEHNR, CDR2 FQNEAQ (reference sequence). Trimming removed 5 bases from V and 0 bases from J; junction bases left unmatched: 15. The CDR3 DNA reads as TGTGCCAGCAGCGGATGGCGGGAGGCCGGGCTCAGCTCCTACAATGAGCAGTTCTTC. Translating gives CASSGWREAGLSSYNEQFF.

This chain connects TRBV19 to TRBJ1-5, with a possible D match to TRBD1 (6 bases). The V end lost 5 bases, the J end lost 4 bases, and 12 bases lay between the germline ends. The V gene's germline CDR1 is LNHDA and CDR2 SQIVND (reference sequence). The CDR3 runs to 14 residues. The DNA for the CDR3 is TGTGCCAGTAGTGATCCGGACAGTAATCAGCCCCAGCATTTT. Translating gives CASSDPDSNQPQHF.